Each of the 23 T cell receptor beta chains below was sequenced from the same sample in a study of T cell repertoires in cytomegalovirus infection. From the reads, TCRdb called clonotypes with MiXCR, one entry per CDR3 protein. The sample has approximately 500,000 distinct CDR3 sequences; approximately 15% are singletons. Sequenced input: CD8+ T cells from PBMCs. The receptors shown here come from a human donor in good health (CMV status not recorded). Some clones in this sample may be carry-over from other donors' samples.

There are many counts of this clonotype. The chain couples TRBV7-8 to TRBJ1-2, with D perhaps matching TRBD1 (5 bases). The CDR3 is 16 amino acids. CDR1 and CDR2 from the germline V gene are SGHVS and FQNEAQ. Between the trimmed V and J ends, which lost 3 bases and 0 bases, there was a span of 14 bases. DNA for the CDR3: TGTGCCAGCAGCTTGGGACTCACACAAGCTAACTATGGCTACACCTTC. Its translation is CASSLGLTQANYGYTF.

This clonotype was recorded at least ten times. The chain employs TRBV7-8 and TRBJ1-2, with a possible D match to TRBD1 (5 bases). The germline V gene encodes CDR1 SGHVS and CDR2 FQNEAQ. The CDR3 contains 15 residues. The V end was cut by 6 bases, the J end by 5 bases, with 19 bases between. CDR3 protein: CASSSRQTQVYGYTF. In DNA form, the CDR3 reads TGTGCCAGCAGTTCCCGACAGACCCAGGTGTATGGCTACACCTTC. The full variable domain, rest sourced from reference TRBV7-8 and TRBJ1-2, is GAGVSQSPRYKVAKRGQDVALRCDPISGHVSLFWYQQALGQGPEFLTYFQNEAQLDKSGLPSDRFFAERPEGSVSTLKIQRTQQEDSAVYLCASSSRQTQVYGYTFGSGTRLTVV.

V usage is TRBV19 and J usage is TRBJ1-4, with no clear D. Trimming left V 4 bases short and J 8 bases short, with 17 bases between. The germline V gene has CDR1 LNHDA and CDR2 SQIVND (reference sequence). The CDR3 sequence is 15 residues long. This chain's CDR3 is CASSSTTPGHEKLFF. In DNA form, the CDR3 reads TGTGCCAGTAGTAGCACCACCCCCGGTCACGAAAAACTGTTTTTT.

This clonotype came up a few times. The chain joins TRBV28 to TRBJ1-2; TRBD1 is a possible D gene (6 bases). The CDR3 consists of 16 residues. Germline-derived CDR1 and CDR2 are MDHEN and SYDVKM. The V end was cut by 3 bases, the J end by 4 bases, with 18 bases between. The CDR3 sequence: CASSFRPTGFPYGYTF. In DNA form, the CDR3 reads TGTGCCAGCAGTTTCCGCCCCACAGGGTTTCCCTATGGCTACACCTTC.

Regarding this clonotype: The junction departs from the called germline gene at one end, perhaps through a read error. The chain uses TRBV4-1 and TRBJ2-2; 7 nucleotides agree with TRBD2. Germline loops: CDR1 MGHRA, CDR2 YSYEKL. CDR3 length: 15 residues. The CDR3 nucleotides read TGTGCCAGCACCGTACGCGCGGGAGACACCGGGGAGCTGTTTTTT. Its protein is CASTVRAGDTGELFF.

This clonotype was picked up many times. The CDR3 bases are TGTGCCAGCAGTTTAGCGCTCGGGACAGCAACTAATGAAAAACTGTTTTTT. It translates to CASSLALGTATNEKLFF. The chain uses TRBV12-3 or TRBV12-4 and TRBJ1-4; TRBD1 matches 7 bases. The CDR3 spans 17 residues. Unmatched junction bases numbered 4, after V lost 0 bases and J lost 0 bases.

Details on this clonotype: This may come from a read error, since a much larger clone is one base off. This rearrangement joins TRBV20-1 to TRBJ2-2; the D gene is possibly TRBD2 (6 bases). CDR1 is DFQATT and CDR2 is SNEGSKA in the germline V gene (reference sequence). Trimming removed 6 bases at V and 7 bases at J, with 30 bases between. The CDR3 spans 18 residues. The CDR3 loop is CSAVPLGARTGEYGELFF. The CDR3 DNA is TGCAGTGCCGTACCCCTTGGGGCGCGGACGGGAGAGTACGGGGAGCTGTTTTTT.

This clonotype was seen once. V and J are TRBV27 and TRBJ2-7; weak D call: TRBD2 (6 bases). Trimming cost V 4 bases and J 3 bases, with 13 bases left between them. The germline V gene encodes CDR1 MNHEY and CDR2 SMNVEV (reference sequence). This CDR3 is built from 14 residues. CDR3 protein: CASSSGTLHYEQYF. The CDR3 bases are TGTGCCAGCAGTTCCGGGACTCTCCACTACGAGCAGTACTTC.

The sample holds many counts of this clonotype. The chain employs TRBV7-2 and TRBJ2-1; no clear D gene. Germline loops: CDR1 SGHTA, CDR2 FQGNSA. This CDR3 region has 15 residues. V lost 0 bases to trimming and J lost 4 bases, with 10 bases between them. The CDR3 DNA reads as TGTGCCAGCAGCTTAGCTGTTATGGGGTACAATGAGCAGTTCTTC. This sequence encodes CASSLAVMGYNEQFF. The variable domain in full, with the rest retrieved from reference TRBV7-2 and TRBJ2-1, is GAGVSQSPSNKVTEKGKDVELRCDPISGHTALYWYRQSLGQGLEFLIYFQGNSAPDKSGLPSDRFSAERTGGSVSTLTIQRTQQEDSAVYLCASSLAVMGYNEQFFGPGTRLTVL.

This clonotype came up a few times. This chain joins TRBV2 and TRBJ1-6; D remains ambiguous. The V gene's germline CDR1 is SNHLY and CDR2 FYNNEI. The CDR3 consists of 13 residues. V lost 2 bases to trimming and J lost 6 bases, with 5 bases between them. CDR3 sequence (DNA): TGTGCCAGCAGTGAACTGCTTAATTCACCCCTCCACTTT. Translating gives CASSELLNSPLHF.

The table lists this clonotype with many counts. V and J are TRBV7-8 and TRBJ2-1; 9 bases map to TRBD2. The CDR3 extends over 14 amino acids. CDR1 and CDR2 (germline): SGHVS, FQNEAQ. The V gene end was trimmed by 8 bases and the J gene end by 8 bases; junction bases not matched to a gene: 10. The chain's CDR3 is CASRGRGGLDEQFF. CDR3 DNA: TGTGCCAGCCGGGGGCGGGGGGGCCTTGATGAGCAGTTCTTC.

This clonotype was found many times. The chain joins TRBV2 to TRBJ1-1, with 7 positions matching TRBD1. Germline V gene sequence: CDR1 SNHLY, CDR2 FYNNEI. The CDR3 has 13 residues. V was pared by 9 bases and J by 1 base, with 5 bases of the junction left unmatched. The CDR3 sequence: CARKGQRNTEAFF. DNA of the CDR3: TGTGCCAGGAAGGGACAGAGGAACACTGAAGCTTTCTTT.

This clonotype was recorded at least ten times. The chain carries TRBV28 and TRBJ2-7; D gene unclear. This CDR3 is built from 13 residues. The germline V gene encodes CDR1 MDHEN and CDR2 SYDVKM. CDR3 DNA: TGTGCGGGCCGGAAGCAAAGCTCCTACGAGCAGTACTTC. This gives the protein CAGRKQSSYEQYF.

This clonotype has more than one count but fewer than ten. This chain uses TRBV14 with TRBJ2-7; D is uncertain. Trimming removed 1 base from V and 5 bases from J, with 18 bases in between. The V gene's germline CDR1 is SGHDN and CDR2 FVKESK. The CDR3 contains 16 residues. The CDR3: CASSQVVGGLRNEQYF. The CDR3 nucleotides are TGTGCCAGCAGCCAAGTTGTGGGTGGGTTGAGAAACGAGCAGTACTTC.

The chain couples TRBV5-1 to TRBJ2-1; 7 nucleotides agree with TRBD2. Germline V CDR1 and CDR2: SGHRS, YFSETQ. CDR3 length: 15 amino acids. J gave up 5 bases and V 0 bases, and 5 bases lay outside the gene matches. The CDR3 loop reads CASSLVVAGDNEQFF. The CDR3 bases are TGCGCCAGCAGCTTGGTAGTAGCGGGTGACAATGAGCAGTTCTTC.

This clonotype came up many times. The J gene is TRBJ2-3, the V gene TRBV29-1; 14 bases fit TRBD2. The CDR3 runs to 15 residues. Losses at the gene ends were 6 bases for V and 2 bases for J; bases not matched to a gene: 4. Germline lookup yields CDR1 SQVTM and CDR2 ANQGSEA. The CDR3 here is CSVLGLAGDTDTQYF. For the CDR3, the DNA is TGCAGCGTCCTGGGACTAGCGGGGGACACAGATACGCAGTATTTT.

The rearrangement links TRBV2 to TRBJ2-7; TRBD2 agrees at 9 bases. The CDR3 spans 16 residues. Germline loops: CDR1 SNHLY, CDR2 FYNNEI. V was clipped by 2 bases and J by 2 bases; unmatched bases: 7. The CDR3 nucleotides read TGTGCCAGCAGTGAATGGGGTAGCGGGAGAACCTACGAGCAGTACTTC. Encoded protein: CASSEWGSGRTYEQYF.

J is TRBJ1-1 and V is TRBV18, with 7 bases aligning to TRBD1. Germline loops: CDR1 KGHSH, CDR2 LQKENI. V shed 3 bases, J shed 5 bases, and the junction held 15 bases outside the gene matches. CDR3 length equals 17 residues. The CDR3 nucleotides read TGTGCCAGCTCACCGAGAAAAGTAGACAGGGCCGGAACTGAAGCTTTCTTT. This codes for CASSPRKVDRAGTEAFF. The full variable domain, in which reference TRBV18 and TRBJ1-1 provide the parts outside the CDR3, is NAGVMQNPRHLVRRRGQEARLRCSPMKGHSHVYWYRQLPEEGLKFMVYLQKENIIDESGMPKERFSAEFPKEGPSILRIQQVVRGDSAAYFCASSPRKVDRAGTEAFFGQGTRLTVV.

J is TRBJ1-4 and V is TRBV12-3 or TRBV12-4, with 10 bases identical to TRBD1. V lost 4 bases and J lost 3; bases outside the gene matches: 5. This CDR3 is built from 16 residues. The chain's CDR3 is CASSWRQGAANEKLFF. CDR3 DNA sequence: TGTGCCAGCAGTTGGAGACAGGGGGCGGCTAATGAAAAACTGTTTTTT.

This clonotype has a handful of counts. The chain has TRBV27 and TRBJ1-2, with D tentatively TRBD1 (5 bases). Germline V gives CDR1 MNHEY, CDR2 SMNVEV (reference sequence). V was shortened by 0 bases and J by 4 bases, with 15 bases between the two germline ends. CDR3 length: 16 amino acids. CDR3 residues: CASSLSTGAQPYGYTF. The CDR3 coding sequence is TGTGCCAGCAGTTTATCAACCGGGGCGCAGCCCTATGGCTACACCTTC.

The rearrangement links TRBV10-3 to TRBJ2-7; a weak D match, TRBD2 (5 bases). CDR1 and CDR2 (germline): ENHRY, SYGVKD. CDR3 length: 20 amino acids. Trimming stripped 4 bases from V and 1 base from J, with 29 bases between. CDR3 protein: CAISGSFTRHGFSDSYEQYF. The CDR3, as DNA: TGTGCCATCAGTGGATCCTTTACTAGACACGGTTTCTCAGATTCCTACGAGCAGTACTTC.

This clonotype has a handful of counts. CDR3 in DNA: TGTGCCAGTAGGGGACAAGCGGTCACTGAAGCTTTCTTT. Translating gives CASRGQAVTEAFF. The chain joins TRBV19 to TRBJ1-1, with D possibly TRBD1 on 6 matching bases. CDR3 size: 13 residues. The V and J ends lost 6 bases and 4 bases respectively, with 12 bases between them. The germline V gene has CDR1 LNHDA and CDR2 SQIVND (reference sequence).

On this clonotype: Because it lacks the conserved phenylalanine or tryptophan at the end, this CDR3 is likely a read error. The rearrangement uses TRBV6-6 and TRBJ2-2; 9 bases are shared with TRBD1. Trimming removed 6 bases from V and 6 bases from J; junction bases left unmatched: 8. The CDR3 sequence is 15 residues long. Per germline, CDR1 MNHNY and CDR2 SVGAGI (reference sequence). The CDR3 spells CASSPGTGKAGELFY. CDR3 DNA sequence: TGTGCCAGCAGCCCCGGGACAGGGAAAGCCGGGGAGCTGTTTTAT.